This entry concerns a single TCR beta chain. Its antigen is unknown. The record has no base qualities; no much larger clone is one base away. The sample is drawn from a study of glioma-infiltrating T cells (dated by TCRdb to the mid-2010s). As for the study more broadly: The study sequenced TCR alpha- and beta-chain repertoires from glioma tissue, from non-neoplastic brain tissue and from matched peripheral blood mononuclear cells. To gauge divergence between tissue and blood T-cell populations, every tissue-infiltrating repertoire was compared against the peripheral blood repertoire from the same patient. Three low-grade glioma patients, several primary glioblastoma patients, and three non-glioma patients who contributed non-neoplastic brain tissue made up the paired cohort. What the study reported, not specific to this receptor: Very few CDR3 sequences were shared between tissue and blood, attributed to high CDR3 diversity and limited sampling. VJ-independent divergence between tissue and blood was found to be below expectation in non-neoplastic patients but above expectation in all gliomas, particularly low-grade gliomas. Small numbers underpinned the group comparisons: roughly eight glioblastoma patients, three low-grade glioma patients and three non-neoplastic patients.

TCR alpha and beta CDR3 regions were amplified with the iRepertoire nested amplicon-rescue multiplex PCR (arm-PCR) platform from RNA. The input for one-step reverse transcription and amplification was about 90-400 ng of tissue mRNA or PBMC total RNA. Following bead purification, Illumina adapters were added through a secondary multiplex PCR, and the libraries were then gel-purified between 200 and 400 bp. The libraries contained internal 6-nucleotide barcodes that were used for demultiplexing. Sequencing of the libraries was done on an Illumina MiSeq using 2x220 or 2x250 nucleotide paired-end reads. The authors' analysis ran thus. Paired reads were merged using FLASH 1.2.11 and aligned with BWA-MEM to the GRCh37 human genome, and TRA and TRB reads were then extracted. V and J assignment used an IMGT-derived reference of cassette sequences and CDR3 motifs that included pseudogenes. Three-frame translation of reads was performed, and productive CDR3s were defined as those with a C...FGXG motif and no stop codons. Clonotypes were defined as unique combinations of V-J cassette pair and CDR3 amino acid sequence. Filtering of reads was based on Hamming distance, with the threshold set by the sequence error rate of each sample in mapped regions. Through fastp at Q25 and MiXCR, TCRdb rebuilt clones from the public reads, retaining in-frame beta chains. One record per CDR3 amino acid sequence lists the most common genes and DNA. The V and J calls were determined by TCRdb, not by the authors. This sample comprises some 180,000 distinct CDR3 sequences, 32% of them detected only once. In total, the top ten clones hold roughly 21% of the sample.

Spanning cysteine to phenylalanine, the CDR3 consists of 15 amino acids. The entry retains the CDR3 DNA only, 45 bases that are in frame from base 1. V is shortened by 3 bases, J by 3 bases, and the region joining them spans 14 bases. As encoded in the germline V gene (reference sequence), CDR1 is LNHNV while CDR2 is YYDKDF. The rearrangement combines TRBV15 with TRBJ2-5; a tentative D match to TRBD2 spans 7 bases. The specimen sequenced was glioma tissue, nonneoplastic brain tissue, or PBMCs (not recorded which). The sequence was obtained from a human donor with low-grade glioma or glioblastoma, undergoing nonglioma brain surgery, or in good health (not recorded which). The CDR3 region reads CATSSQGRVEETQYF. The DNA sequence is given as TGTGCCACCAGCAGCCAGGGGAGGGTCGAAGAGACCCAGTACTTC.